A single sample gave rise to the 29 T cell receptor beta chains below, sequenced in a study of cytomegalovirus exposure and HLA in healthy donors. Primers for the PCR totalled 60 Vbeta and 13 Jbeta. Here immunoSEQ multiplex PCR was the method, and the copy in TCRdb shows in-frame clones only, minus some. The data show approximately 190,000 clones, over 75% seen once. The sequenced sample consisted of PBMCs. These receptor sequences come from a man aged 40-50 years in good health and CMV-seropositive.

This clone was recorded only once. The chain has TRBV2 and TRBJ2-6; D uncertain. Trimming took off 7 bases at V and 0 bases at J, with 13 bases between the two ends. This CDR3 spans 16 amino acids. Germline CDR1 and CDR2: SNHLY and FYNNEI. The CDR3 loop is CASIGSRSSGANVLTF. CDR3 nucleotides: TGTGCCAGCATAGGTAGCCGAAGCTCTGGGGCCAACGTCCTGACTTTC.

This clone was detected only once. The J gene is TRBJ2-7, the V gene TRBV4-3, with D perhaps matching TRBD2 (6 bases). Germline V gene data show CDR1 as LGHNA and CDR2 as YSLEER. Trimming removed 1 base at V and 2 bases at J, with 12 bases between. This CDR3 comprises 15 residues. CDR3 residues: CASSQGRGKTYEQYF. The CDR3 DNA reads as TGCGCCAGCAGCCAAGGGCGGGGCAAAACCTACGAGCAGTACTTC.

This chain joins TRBV2 and TRBJ1-1; 7 nucleotides agree with TRBD1. The germline CDR1 and CDR2 sequences are SNHLY and FYNNEI. The CDR3 has 13 residues. V was clipped by 6 bases and J by 11 bases; unmatched bases: 12. The CDR3 DNA follows: TGTGCCAGCAGAGGGGACAGCGGGGGACGCGCTTTCTTT. It codes for CASRGDSGGRAFF.

The genes are TRBV30 and TRBJ2-7, with 11 bases lining up with TRBD1. The J segment lost 4 bases and the V segment lost 7 bases, leaving 6 bases of the junction unmatched. The germline V gene has CDR1 GTSNPN and CDR2 SVGIG (reference sequence). The CDR3 length is 13 residues. The CDR3 DNA sequence: TGTGCCTCTCAGGACAGGGGGCGATACGAGCAGTACTTC. Residues: CASQDRGRYEQYF.

The chain has TRBV19 and TRBJ2-5, with D possibly matching TRBD1 (5 bases). V lost 7 bases, J lost 1 base, and 16 bases lay in between. Germline V gene lookup returns CDR1 LNHDA and CDR2 SQIVND (reference sequence). This CDR3 comprises 15 residues. This CDR3 is CASTPATVTQETQYF. The CDR3 DNA reads TGTGCCAGTACCCCGGCGACAGTTACCCAAGAGACCCAGTACTTC. The whole variable domain, remainder taken from reference TRBV19 and TRBJ2-5, is DGGITQSPKYLFRKEGQNVTLSCEQNLNHDAMYWYRQDPGQGLRLIYYSQIVNDFQKGDIAEGYSVSREKKESFPLTVTSAQKNPTAFYLCASTPATVTQETQYFGPGTRLLVL.

The chain has TRBV6-1 and TRBJ1-5, with D perhaps matching TRBD1 (5 bases). CDR1 and CDR2 (germline): MNHNS, SASEGT. Trimming left V 0 bases short and J 6 bases short, with 12 bases between. There are 15 residues in the CDR3. CDR3 in amino acids: CASSEALGVGQPQHF. The CDR3 coding sequence is TGTGCCAGCAGTGAAGCGTTAGGGGTGGGTCAGCCCCAGCATTTT.

The V gene is TRBV7-2, the J gene TRBJ2-7; 12 positions match TRBD1. The CDR3 runs to 14 residues. V gave up 4 bases and J gave up 6 bases; unmatched junction bases: 4. Per the germline V gene, CDR1 is SGHTA and CDR2 is FQGNSA. The CDR3 here is CASSWGQGALEQYF. The CDR3 DNA is TGTGCCAGCAGCTGGGGACAGGGGGCCCTCGAGCAGTACTTC.

The chain employs TRBV19 and TRBJ1-5; 7 bases align to TRBD1. Germline loops: CDR1 LNHDA, CDR2 SQIVND (reference sequence). J gave up 0 bases and V 1 base, and 3 bases lay outside the gene matches. The CDR3 has 16 amino acids. The CDR3 bases are TGTGCCAGTAGTATAGGGACAGGAGATAGCAATCAGCCCCAGCATTTT. Translation: CASSIGTGDSNQPQHF.

The genes are TRBV2 and TRBJ2-5; 7 nucleotides align to TRBD1. Germline CDR1 is SNHLY and CDR2 is FYNNEI. CDR3 length: 13 residues. The V segment lost 4 bases and the J segment 6 bases; nucleotides outside the gene matches: 5. In DNA, the CDR3 is TGTGCCAGCAGTGTCGACAGGGAAAAGACCCAGTACTTC. As protein: CASSVDREKTQYF.

The chain carries TRBV5-1 and TRBJ2-5; tentative D call: TRBD1 (6 bases). Germline values: CDR1 SGHRS, CDR2 YFSETQ. Trimming took 4 bases from V and 2 from J, leaving 15 bases between them. The CDR3 sequence is 15 residues long. The chain's CDR3 is CASSAQGWRQETQYF. CDR3 DNA sequence: TGCGCCAGCAGCGCACAGGGCTGGAGGCAAGAGACCCAGTACTTC.

The V and J genes are TRBV6-4 and TRBJ2-2, with 7 bases fitting TRBD2. Germline V CDR1 and CDR2: MRHNA, SNTAGT. J was trimmed by 7 bases and V by 0 bases; bases with no gene match: 8. CDR3 length: 16 amino acids. The CDR3, as DNA: TGTGCCAGCAGTGACTCCCCGGCGGGGGAAGGCGGGGAGCTGTTTTTT. Translated, it gives CASSDSPAGEGGELFF.

The chain links TRBV5-8 to TRBJ1-4; D is undetermined. The germline V and J ends were trimmed by 0 bases and 0 bases, with 12 bases remaining between them. Germline assignment: CDR1 SGHTS and CDR2 YDEGEE. The CDR3 length is 17 residues. This chain's CDR3 is CASSLGWGGPTNEKLFF. Written as DNA, the CDR3 is TGTGCCAGCAGCTTGGGTTGGGGAGGCCCAACTAATGAAAAACTGTTTTTT.

The sample holds one count of this clone. The CDR3 nucleotides are TGTGCCTGGAGTGTACGGGTAATGGCTTCTCGCTCTGGAAACACCATATATTTT. Translating gives CAWSVRVMASRSGNTIYF. The V call is TRBV30, the J call TRBJ1-3, with D uncertain. Germline V gene lookup returns CDR1 GTSNPN and CDR2 SVGIG (reference sequence). The CDR3 contains 18 residues. V lost 0 bases and J lost 0, with 18 bases in between.

This clone was counted a few times. This rearrangement joins TRBV7-9 to TRBJ1-1, with 8 bases matching TRBD1. Germline CDR1 is SEHNR and CDR2 is FQNEAQ (reference sequence). This CDR3 contains 14 residues. V dropped 5 bases and J dropped 4; count of bases not matched to a gene: 6. CDR3 sequence: CASSPGQGVTEAFF. CDR3 bases: TGTGCCAGCAGCCCAGGACAGGGCGTCACTGAAGCTTTCTTT.

The chain links TRBV19 to TRBJ2-3, with D possibly being TRBD2 (7 bases). The germline V and J ends were trimmed by 0 bases and 2 bases, with 12 bases remaining between them. The CDR3 consists of 16 residues. Germline CDR1 and CDR2: LNHDA and SQIVND (reference sequence). The DNA of the CDR3 is TGTGCCAGTAGTATAGAGGGGAGGGGACACACAGATACGCAGTATTTT. Its translation is CASSIEGRGHTDTQYF.

J is TRBJ2-4 and V is TRBV7-3, with D tentatively TRBD2 (5 bases). Trimming cost V 5 bases and J 8 bases, with 16 bases left between them. Germline CDR1 and CDR2: SGHTA and FQGTGA. The CDR3 covers 14 residues. The CDR3 sequence is CASSPTSPGDIQYF. The CDR3 nucleotides read TGTGCCAGCAGCCCAACATCCCCCGGGGACATTCAGTACTTC.

The chain joins TRBV7-3 to TRBJ2-1; D might be TRBD2 (5 bases). The CDR3 loop spans 16 amino acids. V lost 5 bases and J lost 0, with 14 bases in between. Germline CDR1 is SGHTA and CDR2 is FQGTGA. The CDR3: CASSPAATRSYNEQFF. In DNA form, the CDR3 reads TGTGCCAGCAGCCCAGCGGCTACCCGCTCCTACAATGAGCAGTTCTTC.

The chain employs TRBV13 and TRBJ2-7; TRBD1 aligns across 11 bases. The CDR3 is made up of 16 amino acids. The V gene end was trimmed by 5 bases and the J gene end by 0 bases; junction bases not matched to a gene: 6. Germline-derived CDR1 and CDR2 are PRHDT and FYEKMQ (reference sequence). In DNA form, the CDR3 reads TGTGCCAGCAGCCGAGGGACAGGGGGATTCTCCTACGAGCAGTACTTC. Protein product: CASSRGTGGFSYEQYF.

Comments on this clone: Other DNA sequences in this specimen translate into the identical CDR3. The V gene is TRBV5-6, the J gene TRBJ1-6; D call uncertain. The V end was cut by 1 base, the J end by 1 base, with 6 bases between. The germline gives CDR1 SGHDT, CDR2 YYEEEE. This CDR3 is built from 15 residues. The CDR3 protein is CASSLKRSYNSPLHF. For the CDR3, the DNA is TGTGCCAGCAGCTTGAAGAGGTCCTATAATTCACCCCTCCACTTT.

CDR3 protein: CATSGRQGVNTEAFF. The CDR3 DNA sequence: TGTGCCACCAGCGGAAGACAGGGGGTGAACACTGAAGCTTTCTTT. The chain uses TRBV15 and TRBJ1-1, with TRBD1 matching 9 bases. Germline assignment: CDR1 LNHNV and CDR2 YYDKDF (reference sequence). V shed 5 bases and J 0 bases; nucleotides not matched to a gene: 4. This CDR3 spans 15 amino acids. The full variable domain, rest sourced from reference TRBV15 and TRBJ1-1, is DAMVIQNPRYQVTQFGKPVTLSCSQTLNHNVMYWYQQKSSQAPKLLFHYYDKDFNNEADTPDNFQSRRPNTSFCFLDIRSPGLGDTAMYLCATSGRQGVNTEAFFGQGTRLTVV.

This clone was seen only a few times. The chain carries TRBV28 and TRBJ2-7; a weak D match, TRBD2 (5 bases). The V gene's germline CDR1 is MDHEN and CDR2 SYDVKM. CDR3 length: 14 amino acids. V was shortened by 2 bases and J by 3 bases, with 11 bases between the two germline ends. CDR3 amino acids: CASSLLGVRYEQYF. The CDR3 nucleotides are TGTGCCAGCAGTTTACTGGGAGTGCGCTACGAGCAGTACTTC. Filled out from reference TRBV28 and TRBJ2-7, the complete variable domain reads DVKVTQSSRYLVKRTGEKVFLECVQDMDHENMFWYRQDPGLGLRLIYFSYDVKMKEKGDIPEGYSVSREKKERFSLILESASTNQTSMYLCASSLLGVRYEQYFGPGTRLTVT.

The rearrangement uses TRBV5-6 and TRBJ1-4, with a tentative D call TRBD1 (5 bases). The V gene lost 1 base and the J gene lost 8 bases, with 12 bases spanning the gap. CDR1 SGHDT and CDR2 YYEEEE come from the germline V gene. This CDR3 spans 14 amino acids. DNA for the CDR3: TGTGCCAGCAGCTTGAGGGCAGGGAACGAAAAACTGTTTTTT. Translating gives CASSLRAGNEKLFF.

The chain links TRBV5-4 to TRBJ2-7; 10 bases align to TRBD2. With V trimmed by 2 bases and J by 2 bases, 7 bases remained unmatched. From germline, CDR1 is SGHNT and CDR2 YYREEE (reference sequence). There are 16 residues in the CDR3. The CDR3 coding sequence is TGTGCCAGCAGCTTCCCTAGCGGGGGCCTAACCTACGAGCAGTACTTC. Translating gives CASSFPSGGLTYEQYF.

The rearrangement links TRBV6-1 to TRBJ2-2; 14 bases are shared with TRBD2. J was trimmed by 7 bases and V by 4 bases; bases with no gene match: 11. Germline loops: CDR1 MNHNS, CDR2 SASEGT. There are 18 residues in the CDR3. Written as DNA, the CDR3 is TGTGCCAGCAGTGGGACTAGCGGGGGGATTTCAAGAATCGGGGAGCTGTTTTTT. This translates into CASSGTSGGISRIGELFF.

This sequence joins TRBV5-6 and TRBJ2-2, with 7 bases identical to TRBD2. CDR3 length equals 14 residues. Germline CDR1 is SGHDT and CDR2 is YYEEEE. The trim removed 6 bases at V and 3 bases at J, leaving 5 bases unmatched. The CDR3 bases are TGTGCCAGCACCAGCGGGGCGGACACCGGGGAGCTGTTTTTT. It codes for CASTSGADTGELFF.

The CDR3 loop is CASSLKNGGKNTEAFF. The CDR3, as DNA: TGCGCCAGCAGCTTGAAAAACGGCGGGAAGAACACTGAAGCTTTCTTT. This chain joins TRBV5-1 and TRBJ1-1; D remains ambiguous. The CDR3 is 16 amino acids. Germline V CDR1 and CDR2: SGHRS, YFSETQ. Trimming shortened V by 1 base and J by 1 base, and 14 bases separated the two germline ends. Supplemented by reference TRBV5-1 and TRBJ1-1, the full variable domain reads KAGVTQTPRYLIKTRGQQVTLSCSPISGHRSVSWYQQTPGQGLQFLFEYFSETQRNKGNFPGRFSGRQFSNSRSEMNVSTLELGDSALYLCASSLKNGGKNTEAFFGQGTRLTVV.

V gene TRBV4-1 combines with J gene TRBJ1-2, with D unclear. V lost 0 bases and J lost 2, with 7 bases in between. The CDR3 runs to 14 residues. Germline V gene lookup returns CDR1 MGHRA and CDR2 YSYEKL. CDR3 DNA: TGCGCCAGCAGCCAAGAGACGGGAAACTATGGCTACACCTTC. It encodes CASSQETGNYGYTF.

This sequence joins TRBV7-6 and TRBJ1-4; 11 bases agree with TRBD1. The CDR3 contains 17 residues. Germline trimming cut 2 bases from V and 0 bases from J; bases unmatched to any gene: 2. Germline CDR1 reads SGHVS; CDR2 reads FNYEAQ. CDR3 nucleotides: TGTGCCAGCAGCTTATGGACAGGGGGCGCAACTAATGAAAAACTGTTTTTT. It yields the protein CASSLWTGGATNEKLFF.

This chain joins TRBV7-2 and TRBJ1-5; D perhaps matches TRBD1 (5 bases). Germline V gene sequence: CDR1 SGHTA, CDR2 FQGNSA. This CDR3 is 13 amino acids long. Trimming took 8 bases from V and 6 from J, leaving 14 bases between them. The CDR3: CASSQTGGQPQHF. The DNA of the CDR3 is TGTGCCAGCTCCCAAACAGGTGGTCAGCCCCAGCATTTT.